The 2 T cell receptor beta chains reported below all come from one sample, sequenced in a study of response to subunit inactivated influenza vaccine. One entry per CDR3 protein results from TCRdb running MiXCR on the RT-PCR reads. The repertoire holds fewer than 550,000 distinct CDR3 sequences, with around 25% as singletons. This sample comprised CD4+ T cells sorted from PBMCs, obtained about 5 days after vaccination. These receptors were collected from a man between 50 and 59 years old who received an inactivated influenza vaccine.

The chain combines TRBV12-5 with TRBJ2-5; unclear D gene. The CDR3 extends over 12 amino acids. From germline, CDR1 is LGHNT and CDR2 FRNRAP. The V and J ends lost 4 bases and 0 bases respectively, with 3 bases between them. The CDR3 is CASGWDQETQYF. The CDR3 DNA is TGTGCTAGTGGTTGGGACCAAGAGACCCAGTACTTC.

The V call is TRBV7-2, the J call TRBJ2-3, with 7 bases that match TRBD2. J lost 0 bases, V lost 2 bases, and 2 bases had no gene match. Germline V gives CDR1 SGHTA, CDR2 FQGNSA. The CDR3 is made up of 15 amino acids. The CDR3 here is CASSLSGMSTDTQYF. The DNA for the CDR3 is TGTGCCAGCAGCTTAAGCGGGATGAGCACAGATACGCAGTATTTT.